The T cell receptor beta chain described here comes from a study of blood T cell repertoires in COVID-19. Study information: Italy, Spain and the United States were the sources of the convalescent and acute COVID-19 samples. In each case, the material was cDNA or gDNA derived from T cells, B-cell-depleted T cells, or PBMCs.

Sequencing used immunoSEQ multiplex PCR; TCRdb keeps in-frame clones, though not all of them. The data show about 310,000 clones, with approximately 90% seen just once and roughly 2.3% held by the top ten. The CDR3 loop spans 15 amino acids. V shed 8 bases, J shed 1 base, and the junction held 9 bases outside the gene matches. Germline V gene sequence: CDR1 SEHNR, CDR2 FQNEAQ (reference sequence). This clonotype originated in a young man with active or convalescent COVID-19. The chain links TRBV7-9 to TRBJ1-1; TRBD1 aligns across 8 bases. Sequencing was carried out using peripheral blood. CDR3 protein: CASLPRDRQNTEAFF. The DNA for the CDR3 is TGTGCCAGCCTCCCCAGGGACAGGCAGAACACTGAAGCTTTCTTT.